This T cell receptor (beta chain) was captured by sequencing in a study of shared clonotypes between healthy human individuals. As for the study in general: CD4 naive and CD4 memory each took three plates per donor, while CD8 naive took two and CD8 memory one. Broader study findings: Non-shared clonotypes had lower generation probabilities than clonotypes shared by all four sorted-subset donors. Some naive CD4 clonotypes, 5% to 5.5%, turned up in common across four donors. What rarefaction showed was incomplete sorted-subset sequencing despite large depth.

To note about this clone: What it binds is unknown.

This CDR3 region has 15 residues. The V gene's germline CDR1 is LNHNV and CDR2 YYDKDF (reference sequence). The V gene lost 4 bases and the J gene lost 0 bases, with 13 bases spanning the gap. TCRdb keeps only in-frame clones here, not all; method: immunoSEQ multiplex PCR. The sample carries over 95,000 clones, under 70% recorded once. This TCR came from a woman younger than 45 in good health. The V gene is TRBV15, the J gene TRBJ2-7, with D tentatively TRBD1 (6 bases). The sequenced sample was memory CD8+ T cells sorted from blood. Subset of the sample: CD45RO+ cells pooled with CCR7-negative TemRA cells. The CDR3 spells CATSTRTDSSYEQYF. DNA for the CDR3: TGTGCCACCAGCACCAGGACAGATTCCTCCTACGAGCAGTACTTC.